This TCR beta chain was identified during a study of T cells in Graves' hyperthyroidism and ophthalmopathy. RNA transcripts served as the template for amplifying TCR beta CDR3 regions. A set of HTBI primers served as the primers for a first-round RT-PCR of the TCR CDR3. TCRdb called the multiplex PCR reads again in MiXCR, with one record for every CDR3 protein. Among about 210,000 distinct CDR3 sequences listed, roughly a sixth were seen once. Exclusion followed for patients with uncontrolled infection, other autoimmune disease, pregnancy or lactation. Fresh peripheral blood, about 9.9 ml, yielded the PBMCs. The table lists this clonotype with many counts. Sequenced input: blood. The TCR originated in a man aged 45-65 years with Graves' hyperthyroidism.

The CDR3 sequence: CASSRRDYGYTF. CDR3 nucleotide sequence: TGTGCCAGCAGCAGACGGGACTATGGCTACACCTTC. The chain is built from TRBV2 and TRBJ1-2, with D uncertain. With 6 bases removed from V and 3 bases from J, the gap between germline ends came to 8 bases. The CDR3 is made up of 12 amino acids. The V gene's germline CDR1 is SNHLY and CDR2 FYNNEI.